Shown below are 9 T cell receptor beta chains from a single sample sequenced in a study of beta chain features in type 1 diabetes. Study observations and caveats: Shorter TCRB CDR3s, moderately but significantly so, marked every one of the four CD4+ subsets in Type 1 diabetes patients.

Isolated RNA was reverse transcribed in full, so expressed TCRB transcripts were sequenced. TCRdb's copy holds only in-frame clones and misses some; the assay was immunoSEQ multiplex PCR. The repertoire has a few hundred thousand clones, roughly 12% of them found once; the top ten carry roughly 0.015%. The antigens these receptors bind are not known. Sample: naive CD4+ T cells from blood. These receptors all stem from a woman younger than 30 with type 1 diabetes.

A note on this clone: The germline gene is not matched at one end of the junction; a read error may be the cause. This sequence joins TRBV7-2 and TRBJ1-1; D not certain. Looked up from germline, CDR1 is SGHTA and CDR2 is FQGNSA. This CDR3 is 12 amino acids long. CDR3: CASSFGRTVAFF. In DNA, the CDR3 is TGTGCCAGCAGCTTTGGGAGGACTGTAGCTTTCTTT.

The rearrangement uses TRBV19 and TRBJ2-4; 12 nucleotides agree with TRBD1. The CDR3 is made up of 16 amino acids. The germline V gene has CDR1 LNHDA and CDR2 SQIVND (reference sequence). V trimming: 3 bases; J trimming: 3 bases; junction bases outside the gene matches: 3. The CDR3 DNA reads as TGTGCCAGTAGTATGGGACAGGGGGCCGGCAAAAACATTCAGTACTTC. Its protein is CASSMGQGAGKNIQYF.

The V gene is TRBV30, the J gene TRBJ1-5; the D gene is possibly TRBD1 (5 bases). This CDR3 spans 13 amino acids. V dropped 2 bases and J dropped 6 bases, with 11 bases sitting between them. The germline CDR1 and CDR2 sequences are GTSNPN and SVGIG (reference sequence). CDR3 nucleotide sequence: TGTGCCTGGAGTTGGGCGGGGGGTCAGCCCCAGCATTTT. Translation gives CAWSWAGGQPQHF. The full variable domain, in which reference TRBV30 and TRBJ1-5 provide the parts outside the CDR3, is SQTIHQWPATLVQPVGSPLSLECTVEGTSNPNLYWYRQAAGRGLQLLFYSVGIGQISSEVPQNLSASRPQDRQFILSSKKLLLSDSGFYLCAWSWAGGQPQHFGDGTRLSIL.

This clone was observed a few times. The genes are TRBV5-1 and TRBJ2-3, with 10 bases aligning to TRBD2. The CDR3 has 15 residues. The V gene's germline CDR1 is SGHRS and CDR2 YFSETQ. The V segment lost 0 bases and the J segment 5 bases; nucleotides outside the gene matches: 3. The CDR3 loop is CASSLALAGQDTQYF. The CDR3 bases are TGCGCCAGCAGCTTGGCACTAGCGGGACAAGATACGCAGTATTTT.

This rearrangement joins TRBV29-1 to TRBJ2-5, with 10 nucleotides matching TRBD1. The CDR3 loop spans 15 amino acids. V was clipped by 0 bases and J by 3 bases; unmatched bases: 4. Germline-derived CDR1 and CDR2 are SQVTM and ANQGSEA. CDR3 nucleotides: TGCAGCGTTGAAGAAGGGACAGGGGCGAAAGAGACCCAGTACTTC. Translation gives CSVEEGTGAKETQYF.

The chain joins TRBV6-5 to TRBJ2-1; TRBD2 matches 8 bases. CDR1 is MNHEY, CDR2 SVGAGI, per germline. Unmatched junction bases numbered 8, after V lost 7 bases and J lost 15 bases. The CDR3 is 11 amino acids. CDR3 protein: CASNKAGVTFF. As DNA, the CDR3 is TGTGCCAGCAATAAAGCGGGAGTTACGTTCTTC.

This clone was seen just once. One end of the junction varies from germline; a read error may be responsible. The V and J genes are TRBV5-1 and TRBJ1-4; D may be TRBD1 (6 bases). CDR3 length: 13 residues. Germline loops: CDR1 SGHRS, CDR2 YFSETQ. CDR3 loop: CASSLGQAEKLFF. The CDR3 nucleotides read TGTGCCAGCAGCTTGGGACAAGCTGAAAAACTGTTTTTT.

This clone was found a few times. CDR3 coding DNA: TGTGCCAGCAGCTTAACGGGGACAACGGGGGCCAACGTCCTGACTTTC. Amino acids: CASSLTGTTGANVLTF. The rearrangement joins TRBV7-9 to TRBJ2-6; perhaps TRBD1 as D (6 bases). CDR1 and CDR2 from the germline V gene are SEHNR and FQNEAQ (reference sequence). The CDR3 loop spans 16 amino acids. Trimming cost V 2 bases and J 4 bases, with 12 bases left between them.

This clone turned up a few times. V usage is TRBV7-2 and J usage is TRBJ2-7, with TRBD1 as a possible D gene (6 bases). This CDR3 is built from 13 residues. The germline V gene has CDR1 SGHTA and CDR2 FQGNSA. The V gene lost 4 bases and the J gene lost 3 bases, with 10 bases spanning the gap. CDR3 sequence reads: CASSSRRGYEQYF. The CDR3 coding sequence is TGTGCCAGCAGCTCGCGCAGGGGCTACGAGCAGTACTTC.